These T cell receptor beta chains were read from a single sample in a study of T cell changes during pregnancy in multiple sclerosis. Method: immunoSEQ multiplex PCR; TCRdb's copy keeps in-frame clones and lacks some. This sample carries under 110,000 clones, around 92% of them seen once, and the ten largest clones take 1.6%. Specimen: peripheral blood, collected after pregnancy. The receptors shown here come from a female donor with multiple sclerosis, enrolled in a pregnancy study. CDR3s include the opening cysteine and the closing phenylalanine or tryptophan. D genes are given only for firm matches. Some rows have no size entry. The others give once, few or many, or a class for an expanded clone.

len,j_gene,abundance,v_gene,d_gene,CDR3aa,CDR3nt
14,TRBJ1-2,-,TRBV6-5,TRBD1,CASSSRTGEGGYTF,TGTGCCAGCAGTTCGCGGACAGGGGAGGGTGGCTACACCTTC
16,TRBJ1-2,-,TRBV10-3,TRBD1,CAISSGTGGLGYGYTF,TGTGCCATCAGTTCCGGGACAGGGGGATTAGGGTATGGCTACACCTTC
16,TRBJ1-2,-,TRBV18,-,CASSPRQGRLEGGYTF,TGTGCCAGCTCACCACGTCAGGGGCGATTGGAAGGTGGCTACACCTTC
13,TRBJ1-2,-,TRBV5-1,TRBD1,CASSLGTAKGYTF,TGCGCCAGCAGCCTCGGGACAGCTAAGGGCTACACCTTC
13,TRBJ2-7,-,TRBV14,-,CASSLTSSYEQYF,TGTGCCAGCAGCCTTACGAGCTCCTACGAGCAGTACTTC
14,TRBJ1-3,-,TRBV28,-,CASCLDRSGNTIYF,TGTGCCAGTTGCCTTGACAGGTCCGGAAACACCATATATTTT
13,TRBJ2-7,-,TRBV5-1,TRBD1,CASSWGQGYEQYF,TGCGCCAGCAGCTGGGGACAGGGTTACGAGCAGTACTTC
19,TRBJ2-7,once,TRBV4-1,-,CASSQDGGLSQRRSYEQYF,TGCGCCAGCAGCCAAGATGGAGGGCTCTCTCAGCGGCGCTCCTACGAGCAGTACTTC
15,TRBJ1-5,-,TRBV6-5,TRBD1,CASSPSTGNNQPQHF,TGTGCCAGCAGTCCATCGACAGGGAACAATCAGCCCCAACATTTT
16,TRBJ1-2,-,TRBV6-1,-,CASSEGPPGLNYGYTF,TGTGCCAGCAGTGAAGGCCCCCCAGGGCTCAACTATGGCTACACCTTC